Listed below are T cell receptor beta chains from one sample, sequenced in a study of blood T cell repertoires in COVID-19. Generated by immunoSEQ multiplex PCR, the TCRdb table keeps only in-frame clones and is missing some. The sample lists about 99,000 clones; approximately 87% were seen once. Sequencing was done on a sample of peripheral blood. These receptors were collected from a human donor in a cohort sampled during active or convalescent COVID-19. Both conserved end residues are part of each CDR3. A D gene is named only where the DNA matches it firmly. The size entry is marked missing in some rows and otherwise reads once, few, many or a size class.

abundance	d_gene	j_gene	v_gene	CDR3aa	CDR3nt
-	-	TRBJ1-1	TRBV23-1	CASSQSEEGRNTEAFF	TGCGCCAGCAGTCAAAGTGAGGAGGGCCGGAACACTGAAGCTTTCTTT
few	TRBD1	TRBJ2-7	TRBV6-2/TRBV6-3	CASSSPGQGVNEQYF	TGTGCCAGCAGTTCCCCGGGACAGGGGGTCAACGAGCAGTACTTC
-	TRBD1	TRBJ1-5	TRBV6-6	CASIEGGGSNQPQHF	TGTGCCAGCATCGAAGGGGGCGGGAGCAATCAGCCCCAGCATTTT
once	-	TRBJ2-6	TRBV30	CAWSLPGSGANVLTF	TGTGCCTGGAGTCTACCCGGCTCTGGGGCCAACGTCCTGACTTTC
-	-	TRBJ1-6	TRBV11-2	CASSLTSAYNSPLHF	TGTGCCAGCAGCTTGACGTCAGCGTATAATTCACCCCTCCACTTT
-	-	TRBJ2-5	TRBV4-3	CASSQDTGQETQYF	TGCGCCAGCAGCCAAGATACCGGTCAAGAGACCCAGTACTTC
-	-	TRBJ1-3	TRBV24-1	CATSDGVGSGNTIYF	TGTGCCACCAGTGACGGGGTAGGCTCTGGAAACACCATATATTTT
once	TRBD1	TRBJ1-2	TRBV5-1	CASSPGGGQRDGYTF	TGCGCCAGCAGCCCCGGGGGGGGACAGAGGGATGGCTACACCTTC
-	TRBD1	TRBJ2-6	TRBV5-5	CASSSRQGVGANVLTF	TGTGCCAGCAGCTCCCGACAGGGAGTAGGGGCCAACGTCCTGACTTTC
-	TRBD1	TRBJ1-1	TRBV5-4	CASRAGQGEQNTEAFF	TGTGCCAGCAGGGCCGGACAGGGAGAGCAGAACACTGAAGCTTTCTTT
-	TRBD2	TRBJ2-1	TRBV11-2	CASSSLRGGLWEQFF	TGTGCCAGCAGCTCTCTGCGGGGGGGCCTCTGGGAGCAGTTCTTC
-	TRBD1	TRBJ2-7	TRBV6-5	CASNPETGAAYEQYF	TGTGCCAGCAATCCCGAAACAGGGGCCGCCTACGAGCAGTACTTC
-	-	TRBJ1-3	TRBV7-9	CASSLTPFSGNTIYF	TGTGCCAGCAGCTTAACACCCTTCTCTGGAAACACCATATATTTT
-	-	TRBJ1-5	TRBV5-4	CASSLGGRNQPQHF	TGTGCCAGCAGCTTGGGGGGCAGGAACCAGCCCCAGCATTTT
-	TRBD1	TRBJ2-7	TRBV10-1	CASSEFRTGPYEQYF	TGCGCCAGCAGTGAGTTCCGGACAGGTCCCTACGAGCAGTACTTC
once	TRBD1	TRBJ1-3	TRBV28	CASSTHDRASGNTIYF	TGTGCCAGCAGTACACATGACAGGGCCTCTGGAAACACCATATATTTT
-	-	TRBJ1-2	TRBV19	CASSIPGPGGYGYTF	TGTGCCAGTAGTATCCCGGGACCGGGGGGGTATGGCTACACCTTC
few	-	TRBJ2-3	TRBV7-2	CASSPQGRGATDTQYF	TGTGCCAGCAGCCCCCAGGGTCGGGGGGCGACAGATACGCAGTATTTT
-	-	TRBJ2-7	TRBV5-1	CASSPGSYEQYF	TGCGCCAGCAGTCCAGGGTCCTACGAGCAGTACTTC
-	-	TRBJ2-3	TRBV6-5	CASSSGLLTSTDTQYF	TGTGCCAGCAGTTCGGGACTTCTTACTAGCACAGATACGCAGTATTTT
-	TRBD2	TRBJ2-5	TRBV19	CASSLPGRGNQETQYF	TGTGCCAGTAGTTTGCCGGGGCGGGGGAATCAAGAGACCCAGTACTTC
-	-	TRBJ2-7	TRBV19	CASSSWFGDYEQYF	TGTGCCAGTAGTAGCTGGTTTGGAGACTACGAGCAGTACTTC
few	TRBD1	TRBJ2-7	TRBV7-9	CASSYRTGGSYEQYF	TGTGCCAGCAGCTATCGGACAGGGGGATCCTACGAGCAGTACTTC
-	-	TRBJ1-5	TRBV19	CASSAYSGQPQHF	TGTGCCAGTAGTGCCTACAGTGGACAGCCCCAGCATTTT
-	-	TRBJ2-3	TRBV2	CASSERLGATQYF	TGTGCCAGCAGTGAGCGACTAGGAGCTACGCAGTATTTT
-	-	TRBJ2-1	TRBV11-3	CASSQGGEQFF	TGTGCCAGCAGCCAGGGGGGTGAGCAGTTCTTC
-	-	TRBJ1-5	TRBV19	CASTVGGPQPQHF	TGTGCCAGTACCGTCGGGGGACCTCAGCCCCAGCATTTT
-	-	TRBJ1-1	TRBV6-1	CASSEARRGTEAFF	TGTGCCAGCAGTGAAGCCAGACGGGGCACTGAAGCTTTCTTT
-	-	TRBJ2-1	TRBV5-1	CASSFGSADYNEQFF	TGCGCCAGCAGCTTTGGATCCGCGGATTACAATGAGCAGTTCTTC
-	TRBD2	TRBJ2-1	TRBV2	CASSVGGATYNEQFF	TGTGCCAGCAGTGTCGGGGGGGCCACCTACAATGAGCAGTTCTTC
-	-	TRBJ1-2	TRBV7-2	CASSLDLGQDNGYTF	TGTGCCAGCAGCTTAGACTTGGGACAAGACAACGGCTACACCTTC
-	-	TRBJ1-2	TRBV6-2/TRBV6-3	CASSYQPRSFYTF	TGTGCCAGCAGTTATCAACCTCGCAGTTTCTACACCTTC
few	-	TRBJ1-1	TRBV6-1	CASSPPGITEAFF	TGTGCCAGCAGCCCCCCCGGGATCACTGAAGCTTTCTTT
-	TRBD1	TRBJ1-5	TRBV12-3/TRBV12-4	CASGQAEHQPQHF	TGTGCCAGCGGACAGGCAGAGCATCAGCCCCAGCATTTT
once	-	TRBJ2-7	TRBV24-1	CATSGARGSGEQYF	TGTGCCACCAGTGGAGCCAGGGGCTCCGGCGAGCAGTACTTC
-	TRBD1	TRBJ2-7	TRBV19	CASSTMGQGDYEQYF	TGTGCCAGTAGTACAATGGGACAGGGGGATTACGAGCAGTACTTC
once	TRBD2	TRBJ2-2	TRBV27	CASKGAGAQTGELFF	TGTGCCAGCAAGGGAGCGGGGGCGCAAACCGGGGAGCTGTTTTTT